Listed below are T cell receptor beta chains from one sample, sequenced in a study of shared clonotypes between healthy human individuals. Libraries were prepared by immunoSEQ multiplex PCR; TCRdb keeps only in-frame clonotypes and omits some of them. The sample includes hundreds of thousands of clones, approximately 95% of them seen just once. Sequencing was done on a sample of naive CD8+ T cells sorted from blood. The receptors come from a woman aged 25 to 39 in good health. CDR3s include the opening cysteine and the closing phenylalanine or tryptophan. D genes are given only for firm matches. Expanded clones are given a class, and other clones once, few, many or no size at all.

j_gene: TRBJ2-5
d_gene: TRBD1
abundance: .
v_gene: TRBV5-1
CDR3aa: CASSFTGTGGTQETQYF
CDR3nt: TGCGCCAGCAGCTTTACCGGGACAGGGGGAACCCAAGAGACCCAGTACTTC

j_gene: TRBJ1-1
d_gene: .
abundance: .
v_gene: TRBV5-6
CDR3aa: CASSLWGAGTEAFF
CDR3nt: TGTGCCAGCAGCTTGTGGGGGGCGGGCACTGAAGCTTTCTTT

j_gene: TRBJ2-7
d_gene: .
abundance: once
v_gene: TRBV28
CDR3aa: CASSLERTALTEQYF
CDR3nt: TGTGCCAGCAGTTTAGAAAGGACAGCTTTGACCGAGCAGTACTTC

j_gene: TRBJ1-1
d_gene: .
abundance: .
v_gene: TRBV27
CDR3aa: CATKGNTEAFF
CDR3nt: TGTGCCACCAAAGGGAACACTGAAGCTTTCTTT

j_gene: TRBJ2-3
d_gene: .
abundance: .
v_gene: TRBV2
CDR3aa: CAGPRQVTSDTQYF
CDR3nt: TGTGCCGGACCCAGACAGGTCACCTCAGATACGCAGTATTTT

j_gene: TRBJ2-1
d_gene: .
abundance: .
v_gene: TRBV9
CDR3aa: CASSSTGRELNNEQFF
CDR3nt: TGTGCCAGCAGCTCAACAGGGAGGGAACTCAACAATGAGCAGTTCTTC

j_gene: TRBJ1-5
d_gene: .
abundance: .
v_gene: TRBV5-8
CDR3aa: CASSFLEWRPQHF
CDR3nt: TGTGCCAGCAGCTTTCTCGAATGGAGGCCCCAGCATTTT

j_gene: TRBJ1-3
d_gene: .
abundance: .
v_gene: TRBV10-1
CDR3aa: CASSAVGGGNTIYF
CDR3nt: TGCGCCAGCAGTGCTGTCGGTGGTGGAAACACCATATATTTT

j_gene: TRBJ1-2
d_gene: .
abundance: .
v_gene: TRBV29-1
CDR3aa: CSVVPVLYGYTF
CDR3nt: TGCAGCGTTGTGCCCGTTCTCTATGGCTACACCTTC

j_gene: TRBJ2-7
d_gene: .
abundance: .
v_gene: TRBV6-5
CDR3aa: CASNAGQTYEQYF
CDR3nt: TGTGCCAGTAATGCGGGACAAACCTACGAGCAGTACTTC

j_gene: TRBJ2-7
d_gene: TRBD1
abundance: few
v_gene: TRBV19
CDR3aa: CASSTGQGYEQYF
CDR3nt: TGTGCCAGTAGTACCGGACAGGGCTACGAGCAGTACTTC

j_gene: TRBJ1-2
d_gene: .
abundance: once
v_gene: TRBV23-1
CDR3aa: CASRGGAEGYTF
CDR3nt: TGCGCCAGCAGGGGGGGGGCGGAAGGCTACACCTTC

j_gene: TRBJ2-5
d_gene: TRBD1
abundance: .
v_gene: TRBV6-4
CDR3aa: CASSGGETGALGETQYF
CDR3nt: TGTGCCAGCAGTGGGGGAGAGACAGGGGCCCTTGGAGAGACCCAGTACTTC

j_gene: TRBJ2-7
d_gene: TRBD1
abundance: .
v_gene: TRBV15
CDR3aa: CATSRVGQSIHEQYF
CDR3nt: TGTGCCACCAGCAGAGTGGGACAGTCTATCCACGAGCAGTACTTC

j_gene: TRBJ2-7
d_gene: TRBD2
abundance: .
v_gene: TRBV7-6
CDR3aa: CASSLPTWTSGRATDEQYF
CDR3nt: TGTGCCAGCAGCCTGCCTACCTGGACTAGCGGGAGGGCTACGGACGAGCAGTACTTC

j_gene: TRBJ2-5
d_gene: .
abundance: .
v_gene: TRBV7-8
CDR3aa: CASSPSIQGPLTETQYF
CDR3nt: TGTGCCAGCAGCCCTTCCATTCAGGGTCCCTTGACGGAGACCCAGTACTTC

j_gene: TRBJ2-3
d_gene: TRBD2
abundance: .
v_gene: TRBV6-5
CDR3aa: CASKRGLGGTDTQYF
CDR3nt: TGTGCCAGCAAAAGGGGACTAGGTGGCACAGATACGCAGTATTTT

j_gene: TRBJ2-2
d_gene: TRBD1
abundance: once
v_gene: TRBV10-2
CDR3aa: CASRGGQVDTGELFF
CDR3nt: TGCGCCAGCAGAGGCGGACAGGTGGACACCGGGGAGCTGTTTTTT

j_gene: TRBJ2-5
d_gene: .
abundance: .
v_gene: TRBV12-1
CDR3aa: CASSLAGGLGETQYF
CDR3nt: TGTGCCAGCAGTCTAGCGGGAGGCTTAGGTGAGACCCAGTACTTC